This T cell receptor beta chain was recorded in a study of shared clonotypes between healthy human individuals. Study-level points and caveats: Shared across several donors were roughly 5.3% of the naive CD4 clonotypes.

The study drew its donors from healthy HIV-negative adults without recent acute infections or vaccinations. For this clone: Its target is unknown.

This CDR3 has 14 residues. Germline-derived CDR1 and CDR2 are SQVTM and ANQGSEA. Between the trimmed V and J ends, which lost 3 bases and 5 bases, there was a span of 14 bases. Measured with immunoSEQ multiplex PCR; TCRdb has only the in-frame clones, and not every one. The sample holds over 1.4 million clones, more than 95% seen once. This receptor was taken from a man aged 25 to 40 in good health. The chain links TRBV29-1 to TRBJ2-1; D is perhaps TRBD2 (6 bases). The sample comprised naive CD4+ T cells sorted from blood. Subset defined: CD45RA+ positively selected. The DNA for the CDR3 is TGCAGCGTTGATGCTCTCCGGACTAACAATGAGCAGTTCTTC. This sequence encodes CSVDALRTNNEQFF.